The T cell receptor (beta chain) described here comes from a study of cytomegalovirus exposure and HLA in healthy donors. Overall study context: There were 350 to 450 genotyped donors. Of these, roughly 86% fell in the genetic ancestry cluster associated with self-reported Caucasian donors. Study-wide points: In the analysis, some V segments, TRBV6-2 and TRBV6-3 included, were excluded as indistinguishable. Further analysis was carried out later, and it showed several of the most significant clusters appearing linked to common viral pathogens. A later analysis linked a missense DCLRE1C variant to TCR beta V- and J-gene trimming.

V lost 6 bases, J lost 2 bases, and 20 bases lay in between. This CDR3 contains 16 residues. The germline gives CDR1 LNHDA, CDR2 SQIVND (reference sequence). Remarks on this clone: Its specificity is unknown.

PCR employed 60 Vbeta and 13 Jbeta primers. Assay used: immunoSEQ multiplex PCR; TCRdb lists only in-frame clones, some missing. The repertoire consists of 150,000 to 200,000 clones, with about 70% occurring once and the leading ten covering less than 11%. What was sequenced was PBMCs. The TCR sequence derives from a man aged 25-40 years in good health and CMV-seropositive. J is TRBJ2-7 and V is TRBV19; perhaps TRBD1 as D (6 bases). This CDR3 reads CASRGQWQGQAYEQYF. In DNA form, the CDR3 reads TGTGCCAGTAGGGGTCAGTGGCAGGGGCAGGCCTACGAGCAGTACTTC.